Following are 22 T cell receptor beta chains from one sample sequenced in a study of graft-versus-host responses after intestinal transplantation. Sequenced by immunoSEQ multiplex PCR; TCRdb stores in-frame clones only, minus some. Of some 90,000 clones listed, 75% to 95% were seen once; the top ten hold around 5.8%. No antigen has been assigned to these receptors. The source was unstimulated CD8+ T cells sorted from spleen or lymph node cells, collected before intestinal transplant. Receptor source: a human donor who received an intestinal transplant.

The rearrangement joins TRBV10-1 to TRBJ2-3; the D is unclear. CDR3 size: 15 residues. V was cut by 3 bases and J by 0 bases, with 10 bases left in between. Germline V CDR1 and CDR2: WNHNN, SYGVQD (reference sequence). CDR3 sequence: CASSDRSASTDTQYF. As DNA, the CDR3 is TGCGCCAGCAGTGATCGGTCAGCAAGCACAGATACGCAGTATTTT.

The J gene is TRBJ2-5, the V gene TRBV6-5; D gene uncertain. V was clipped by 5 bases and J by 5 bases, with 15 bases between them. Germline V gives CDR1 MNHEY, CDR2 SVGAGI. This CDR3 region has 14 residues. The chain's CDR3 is CASSGVSVMETQYF. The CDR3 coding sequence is TGTGCCAGCAGTGGAGTGAGTGTCATGGAGACCCAGTACTTC.

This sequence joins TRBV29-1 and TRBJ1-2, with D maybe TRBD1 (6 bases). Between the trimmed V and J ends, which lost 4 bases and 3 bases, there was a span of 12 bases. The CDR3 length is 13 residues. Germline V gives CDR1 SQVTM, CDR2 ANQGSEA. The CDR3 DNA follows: TGCAGCGTTGGTCCGGGGGCCGACTATGGCTACACCTTC. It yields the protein CSVGPGADYGYTF.

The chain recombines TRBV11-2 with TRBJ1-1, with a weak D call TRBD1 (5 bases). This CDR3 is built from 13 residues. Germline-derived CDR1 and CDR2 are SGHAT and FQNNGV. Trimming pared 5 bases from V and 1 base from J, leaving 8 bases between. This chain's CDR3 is CASSHTGNTEAFF. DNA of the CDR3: TGTGCCAGCAGCCATACAGGGAACACTGAAGCTTTCTTT.

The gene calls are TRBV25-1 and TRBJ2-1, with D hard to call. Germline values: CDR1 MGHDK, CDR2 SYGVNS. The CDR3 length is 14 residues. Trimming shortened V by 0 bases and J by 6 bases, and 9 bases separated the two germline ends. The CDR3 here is CASSEYGLVNEQFF. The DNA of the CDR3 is TGTGCCAGCAGTGAATATGGGCTGGTCAATGAGCAGTTCTTC.

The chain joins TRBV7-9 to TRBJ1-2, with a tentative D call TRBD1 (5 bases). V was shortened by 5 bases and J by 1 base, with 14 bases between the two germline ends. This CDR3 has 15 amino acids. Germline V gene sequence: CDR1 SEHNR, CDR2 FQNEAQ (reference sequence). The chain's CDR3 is CASSPSGRINYGYTF. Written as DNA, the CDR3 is TGTGCCAGCAGCCCCTCGGGACGGATTAACTATGGCTACACCTTC.

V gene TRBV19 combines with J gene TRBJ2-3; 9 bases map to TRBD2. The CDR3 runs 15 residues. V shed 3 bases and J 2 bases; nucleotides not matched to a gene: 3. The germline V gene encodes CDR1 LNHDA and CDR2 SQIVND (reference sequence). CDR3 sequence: CASSIASGTTDTQYF. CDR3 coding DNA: TGTGCCAGTAGTATCGCTAGCGGGACCACAGATACGCAGTATTTT.

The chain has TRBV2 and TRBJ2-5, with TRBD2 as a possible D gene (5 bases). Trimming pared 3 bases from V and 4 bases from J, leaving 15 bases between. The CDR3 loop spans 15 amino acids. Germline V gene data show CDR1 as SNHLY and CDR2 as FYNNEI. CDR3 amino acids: CASSDLTSRGETQYF. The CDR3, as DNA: TGTGCCAGCAGTGACCTAACTAGTCGCGGAGAGACCCAGTACTTC.

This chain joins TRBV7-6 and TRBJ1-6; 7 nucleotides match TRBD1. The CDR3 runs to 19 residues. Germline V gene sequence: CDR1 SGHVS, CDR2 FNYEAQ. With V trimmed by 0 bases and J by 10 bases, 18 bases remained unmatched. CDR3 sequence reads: CASSLALNPSRDRGSPLHF. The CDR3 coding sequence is TGTGCCAGCAGCTTAGCGCTCAACCCTTCTAGGGACAGAGGATCACCCCTCCACTTT.

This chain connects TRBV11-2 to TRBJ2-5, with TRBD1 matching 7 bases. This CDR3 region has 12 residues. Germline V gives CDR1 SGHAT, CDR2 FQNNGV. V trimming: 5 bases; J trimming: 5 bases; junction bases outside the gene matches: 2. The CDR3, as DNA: TGTGCCAGCAGCGGACAGGCTGAGACCCAGTACTTC. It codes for CASSGQAETQYF.

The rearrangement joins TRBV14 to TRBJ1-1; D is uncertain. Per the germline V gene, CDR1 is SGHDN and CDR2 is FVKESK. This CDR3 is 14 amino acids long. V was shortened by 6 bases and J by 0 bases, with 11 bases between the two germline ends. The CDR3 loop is CASRSRTVNTEAFF. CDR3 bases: TGTGCCAGCAGGTCTCGGACGGTGAACACTGAAGCTTTCTTT.

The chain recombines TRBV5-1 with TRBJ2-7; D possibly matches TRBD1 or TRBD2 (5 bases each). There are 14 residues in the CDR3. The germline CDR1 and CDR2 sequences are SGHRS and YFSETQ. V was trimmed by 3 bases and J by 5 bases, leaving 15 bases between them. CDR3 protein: CASSWGTGWNEQYF. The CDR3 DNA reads TGCGCCAGCAGCTGGGGGACCGGCTGGAACGAGCAGTACTTC.

CDR3 bases: TGTGCCTGGAGTACGAGGGCGGATACGCAGTATTTT. Protein: CAWSTRADTQYF. The J gene is TRBJ2-3, the V gene TRBV30, with D perhaps TRBD2 (5 bases). This CDR3 is 12 amino acids long. V lost 2 bases and J 6 bases, leaving 9 bases between the germline ends. CDR1 GTSNPN and CDR2 SVGIG come from the germline V gene (reference sequence).

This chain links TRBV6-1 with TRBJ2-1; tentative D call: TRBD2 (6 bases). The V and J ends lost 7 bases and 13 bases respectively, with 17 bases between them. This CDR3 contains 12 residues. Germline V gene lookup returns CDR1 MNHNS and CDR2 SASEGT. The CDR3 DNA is TGTGCCAGCACATCGGGGGAAAGAAACCAGTTCTTC. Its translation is CASTSGERNQFF.

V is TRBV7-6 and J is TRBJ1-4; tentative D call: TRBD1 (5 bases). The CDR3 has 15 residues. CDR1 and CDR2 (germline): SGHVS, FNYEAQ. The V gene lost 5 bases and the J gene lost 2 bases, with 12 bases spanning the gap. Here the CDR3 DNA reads TGTGCCAGCAGCCGCGGGGGGGGGACTAATGAAAAACTGTTTTTT. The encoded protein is CASSRGGGTNEKLFF. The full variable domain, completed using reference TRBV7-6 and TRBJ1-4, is GAGVSQSPRYKVTKRGQDVALRCDPISGHVSLYWYRQALGQGPEFLTYFNYEAQQDKSGLPNDRFSAERPEGSISTLTIQRTEQRDSAMYRCASSRGGGTNEKLFFGSGTQLSVL.

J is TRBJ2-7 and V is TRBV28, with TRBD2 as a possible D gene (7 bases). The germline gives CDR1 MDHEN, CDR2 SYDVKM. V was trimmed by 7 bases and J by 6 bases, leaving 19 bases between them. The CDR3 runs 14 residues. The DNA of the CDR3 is TGTGCCAGCACGATCCGGGGGGCGTATTCCGAGCAGTACTTC. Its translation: CASTIRGAYSEQYF.

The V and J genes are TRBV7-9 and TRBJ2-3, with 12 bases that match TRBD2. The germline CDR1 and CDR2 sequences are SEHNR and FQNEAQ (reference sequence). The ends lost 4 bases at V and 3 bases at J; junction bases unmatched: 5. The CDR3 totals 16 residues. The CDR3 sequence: CASSWLTSGGTDTQYF. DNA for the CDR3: TGTGCCAGCAGCTGGTTGACTAGCGGGGGTACAGATACGCAGTATTTT.

The CDR3 DNA follows: TGCAGCGTTGAAGATCTTCAATGGACCCCCCAAGAGACCCAGTACTTC. Protein product: CSVEDLQWTPQETQYF. The genes are TRBV29-1 and TRBJ2-5; D gene uncertain. The CDR3 totals 16 residues. CDR1 is SQVTM and CDR2 is ANQGSEA in the germline V gene. The V end lost 0 bases, the J end lost 1 base, and 15 bases lay between the germline ends.

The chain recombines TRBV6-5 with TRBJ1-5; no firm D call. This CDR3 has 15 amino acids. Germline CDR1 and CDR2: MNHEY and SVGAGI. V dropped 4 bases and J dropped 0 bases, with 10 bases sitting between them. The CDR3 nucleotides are TGTGCCAGCAGTTCGGCGCGGGGTAGCAATCAGCCCCAGCATTTT. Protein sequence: CASSSARGSNQPQHF.

CDR3: CASLRVETQYF. The CDR3, as DNA: TGTGCCAGCTTGAGGGTCGAGACCCAGTACTTC. The chain is built from TRBV18 and TRBJ2-5; the D gene is possibly TRBD2 (5 bases). Trimming pared 7 bases from V and 5 bases from J, leaving 8 bases between. Germline CDR1 reads KGHSH; CDR2 reads LQKENI. This CDR3 spans 11 amino acids. The full variable domain, in which reference TRBV18 and TRBJ2-5 provide the parts outside the CDR3, is NAGVMQNPRHLVRRRGQEARLRCSPMKGHSHVYWYRQLPEEGLKFMVYLQKENIIDESGMPKERFSAEFPKEGPSILRIQQVVRGDSAAYFCASLRVETQYFGPGTRLLVL.

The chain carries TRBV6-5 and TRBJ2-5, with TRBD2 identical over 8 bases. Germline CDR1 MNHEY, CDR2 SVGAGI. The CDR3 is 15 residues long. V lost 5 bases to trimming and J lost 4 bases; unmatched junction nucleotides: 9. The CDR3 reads CASSADSGGAETQYF. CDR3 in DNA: TGTGCCAGCAGTGCCGATTCCGGGGGGGCAGAGACCCAGTACTTC.

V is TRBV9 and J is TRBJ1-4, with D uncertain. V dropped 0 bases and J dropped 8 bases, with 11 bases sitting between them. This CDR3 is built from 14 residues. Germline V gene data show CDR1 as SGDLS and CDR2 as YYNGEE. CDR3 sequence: CASSVGQAGEKLFF. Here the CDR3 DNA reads TGTGCCAGCAGCGTAGGGCAGGCTGGGGAAAAACTGTTTTTT.